This paragraph covers one T cell receptor beta chain sequence. This sample is drawn from a study of cytomegalovirus exposure and HLA in healthy donors. There are 13 residues in the CDR3. Germline V CDR1 and CDR2: MNHEY, SVGAGI. Unmatched junction bases numbered 7, after V lost 6 bases and J lost 8 bases. Primers for the PCR totalled 60 Vbeta and 13 Jbeta. Repertoires were generated with immunoSEQ multiplex PCR, while TCRdb's copy carries only in-frame clones and drops some. Of some 150,000 clones detected, 60% to 75% appear once; the ten largest clones hold about 2.7%. This chain links TRBV6-5 with TRBJ1-2, with TRBD1 matching over 9 bases. The sample taken for sequencing was PBMCs. The clonotype comes from a man aged 18 to 35 in good health and CMV-seronegative. CDR3 residues: CASRKQGAQGYTF. In DNA form, the CDR3 reads TGTGCCAGCAGAAAACAGGGGGCGCAGGGCTACACCTTC.